These T cell receptor beta chains were read from a single sample in a study of HIV-infected patients and healthy controls. TCRdb re-derived calls from the 5' RACE reads in MiXCR, one entry per CDR3 protein. The table lists 15,000 to 20,000 distinct CDR3 sequences, about a sixth of them singletons. Sequencing was done on a sample of CD8+ T cells from blood. All receptors come from a human donor in good health. CDR3s leave out the opening cysteine and the closing phenylalanine or tryptophan.

V gene | CDR3 protein
TRBV7-9 | ASSSAGTAFYEQY
TRBV6-5 | ASSYSMKGNEQY
TRBV24-1 | ATSDGDLETQY
TRBV12-3/TRBV12-4 | ASSDGTGIPINEKLF
TRBV28 | ASSSTGPGDYEQY
TRBV6-1 | ASSESVGEQY
TRBV24-1 | ATSDIDEQF
TRBV7-9 | ASNTPPAGITDTQY
TRBV4-3 | ASSQEAGRGSYNEQF
TRBV24-1 | ATRAGSSYNEQF
TRBV20-1 | SARESGEASEAF
TRBV19 | ASRTGGNEQF
TRBV3-1 | ASSQEYRPDTQY
TRBV15 | ATSRENRHEQN
TRBV6-6 | ASRTNTGTSGSLPYNEQF
TRBV29-1 | SVDSLAAYNEQF
TRBV12-3/TRBV12-4 | ASSLDGVSGGASYNEQF
TRBV4-1 | ASSQSDEKLF
TRBV29-1 | SVEVDRGIPYEQY
TRBV28 | ASSLSEKLF
TRBV7-9 | ASSLLQVETQY
TRBV12-5 | ASGDARLEAF
TRBV7-9 | ASSLQDHYGYT
TRBV20-1 | SSGQGVTEAF
TRBV4-3 | ASSQDLEGGPYEQF
TRBV4-2 | ASSQDLGGGFRALSTQAF
TRBV12-3/TRBV12-4 | ASSLSSPWLEQF
TRBV6-2/TRBV6-3 | ASSPLPNEAF
TRBV2 | ASKGADYQPQH
TRBV7-9 | ASSTRTGGHRWRDTQY
TRBV19 | ASSIVAQGGTDTQY
TRBV3-1 | ASSPSRGFYEQY
TRBV25-1 | ASSGGVSNYGYT
TRBV19 | ATSAPGDTGELF
TRBV19 | ASSHTLNTEAF
TRBV11-2 | ASSRGTSGRLPSSTDTQY
TRBV19 | ASSIGTTNVGTGELF
TRBV4-3 | ASSQELAGGSYEQY
TRBV7-8 | ASSPGLPYNEQF
TRBV12-3/TRBV12-4 | ASSKAGAGANVLT
TRBV4-3 | ASSPEIAKNIQY
TRBV19 | ASTNLGYGYT
TRBV29-1 | SVEGQGHTGELF
TRBV7-2 | ASSHGGGRVEQF
TRBV29-1 | SVDLGTDYEQY
TRBV20-1 | SAAPGLAGGVLGYNEQF
TRBV29-1 | SVDSSSGTQY